A selection of T cell receptor beta chains follows, all from one sample in a study of cytomegalovirus exposure and HLA in healthy donors. Data came from immunoSEQ multiplex PCR; TCRdb stores just in-frame clones and leaves some out. The sample includes under 150,000 clones, about 80% of them seen just once. The material sequenced was PBMCs. These receptors were collected from a woman in her forties in good health and CMV-seronegative. Each CDR3 is given with its conserved first and last residue. The order of the fields is V gene, D gene, CDR3 length, clone size, J gene, CDR3 protein, CDR3 DNA. D genes are given only for firm matches. Some rows have no size entry. The others give once, few or many, or a class for an expanded clone.

TRBV13	TRBD1	16	NA	TRBJ1-2	CASSLGRGRGGFGYTF	TGTGCCAGCAGCTTAGGTCGGGGGCGAGGGGGCTTTGGCTACACCTTC
TRBV5-1	TRBD2	17	NA	TRBJ2-5	CASSLVLLAGGSETQYF	TGCGCCAGCAGCTTGGTTTTACTAGCGGGAGGCTCGGAGACCCAGTACTTC
TRBV4-3	NA	16	few	TRBJ2-1	CASSQETQGSYNEQFF	TGCGCCAGCAGCCAGGAAACACAGGGTTCCTACAATGAGCAGTTCTTC
TRBV27	NA	15	NA	TRBJ2-1	CASSLSGGPNNEQFF	TGTGCCAGCAGTTTATCGGGGGGGCCTAACAATGAGCAGTTCTTC
TRBV19	TRBD1	15	NA	TRBJ1-1	CASSIGYRTGGEAFF	TGTGCCAGTAGTATAGGATATCGGACAGGGGGCGAAGCTTTCTTT
TRBV29-1	NA	12	few	TRBJ1-2	CSVDRLNYGYTF	TGCAGCGTTGATAGACTCAACTATGGCTACACCTTC
TRBV6-6	NA	13	NA	TRBJ1-1	CASSYSNKLEAFF	TGTGCCAGCAGTTACTCGAACAAACTAGAAGCTTTCTTT
TRBV4-3	TRBD1	13	NA	TRBJ2-3	CASSQLTGDTQYF	TGCGCCAGCAGCCAACTGACAGGGGATACGCAGTATTTT
TRBV5-1	TRBD2	16	NA	TRBJ2-1	CASSLGAGGPRGEQFF	TGCGCCAGCAGCTTGGGTGCGGGAGGCCCCCGAGGTGAGCAGTTCTTC
TRBV9	NA	12	NA	TRBJ2-3	CASSVGGEAQYF	TGTGCCAGCAGCGTAGGGGGGGAAGCGCAGTATTTT
TRBV27	TRBD1	12	NA	TRBJ1-1	CASSRQGTEAFF	TGTGCCAGCAGTCGACAGGGAACTGAAGCTTTCTTT
TRBV4-1	NA	15	NA	TRBJ1-5	CASSQGGDGHQRQHF	TGCGCCAGCAGCCAAGGGGGGGACGGCCATCAACGCCAGCATTTT
TRBV9	NA	14	NA	TRBJ2-5	CASGGLAGEETQYF	TGTGCCAGCGGGGGACTGGCTGGGGAAGAGACCCAGTACTTC
TRBV29-1	NA	12	NA	TRBJ1-2	CSVDGHPYGYTF	TGCAGCGTTGATGGGCACCCCTATGGCTACACCTTC
TRBV7-2	NA	15	NA	TRBJ1-3	CASTRGGTSGNTIYF	TGTGCCAGCACCCGGGGGGGCACCTCTGGAAACACCATATATTTT
TRBV7-2	NA	14	NA	TRBJ1-4	CASTLGATNEKLFF	TGTGCCAGCACCCTGGGCGCAACTAATGAAAAACTGTTTTTT
TRBV29-1	TRBD1	12	few	TRBJ1-1	CSVGQGDTEAFF	TGCAGCGTGGGACAGGGGGACACTGAAGCTTTCTTT
TRBV6-6	NA	15	NA	TRBJ2-2	CASSRADRNTGELFF	TGTGCCAGCAGTCGAGCGGACAGAAACACCGGGGAGCTGTTTTTT
TRBV7-3	TRBD1	16	NA	TRBJ1-6	CASSEGTGLYNSPLHF	TGTGCCAGCAGTGAGGGGACAGGCCTCTATAATTCACCCCTCCACTTT
TRBV19	TRBD1	15	NA	TRBJ2-1	CASSSGTGGYNEQFF	TGTGCCAGTAGTTCCGGGACAGGGGGATACAATGAGCAGTTCTTC
TRBV19	TRBD1	15	NA	TRBJ2-3	CASSPGTGVTDTQYF	TGTGCCAGTAGTCCCGGGACAGGGGTCACAGATACGCAGTATTTT
TRBV6-5	NA	16	NA	TRBJ1-4	CASSYGGPATNEKLFF	TGTGCCAGCAGTTACGGAGGGCCAGCAACTAATGAAAAACTGTTTTTT
TRBV9	NA	16	NA	TRBJ2-6	CASSVGQSSGANVLTF	TGTGCCAGCAGCGTAGGACAGTCCTCTGGGGCCAACGTCCTGACTTTC
TRBV7-9	NA	17	once	TRBJ1-5	CSSSLAEAQGHNQPQHF	TGTTCCAGCAGCTTAGCGGAGGCACAGGGACACAATCAGCCCCAGCATTTT
TRBV28	TRBD1	16	NA	TRBJ2-7	CASSYSRDRPSYEQYF	TGTGCCAGCAGCTACTCCCGGGACAGACCTTCCTACGAGCAGTACTTC
TRBV5-8	TRBD1	16	NA	TRBJ1-2	CASSFGTGAVRYGYTF	TGTGCCAGCAGCTTTGGGACAGGAGCCGTTCGTTATGGCTACACCTTC
TRBV2	NA	14	NA	TRBJ1-5	CASRGQISNQPQHF	TGTGCCAGCCGCGGACAGATTAGCAATCAGCCCCAGCATTTT
TRBV7-2	TRBD1	19	NA	TRBJ2-3	CASSLDRTGGSTSTDTQYF	TGTGCCAGCAGCTTAGACCGGACAGGGGGTTCTACTAGCACAGATACGCAGTATTTT
TRBV2	NA	16	NA	TRBJ1-1	CASRAGGWVMNTEAFF	TGTGCCAGCAGGGCGGGAGGGTGGGTTATGAACACTGAAGCTTTCTTT
TRBV29-1	TRBD1	12	once	TRBJ2-1	CSVADRLFEQFF	TGCAGCGTTGCGGACAGGCTTTTTGAGCAGTTCTTC
TRBV27	NA	17	NA	TRBJ1-2	CASSLSATRTDFYGYTF	TGTGCCAGCAGTTTATCGGCAACCAGGACAGATTTCTATGGCTACACCTTC
TRBV27	NA	12	NA	TRBJ1-2	CASSDDSYGYTF	TGTGCCAGCAGTGACGACAGTTATGGCTACACCTTC
TRBV5-6	TRBD2	19	NA	TRBJ2-1	CASSSTSGRSLYTYNEQFF	TGTGCCAGCAGCTCAACTAGCGGGAGGTCACTATATACCTACAATGAGCAGTTCTTC
TRBV6-1	TRBD2	12	once	TRBJ2-7	CASGWGGYEQYF	TGTGCCAGCGGGTGGGGGGGCTACGAGCAGTACTTC
TRBV5-4	TRBD1	14	NA	TRBJ1-2	CASSLADREDGYTF	TGTGCCAGCAGCTTGGCGGACAGGGAAGATGGCTACACCTTC
TRBV7-3	TRBD2	15	once	TRBJ2-1	CASSPTSGGYNEQFF	TGTGCCAGCAGCCCGACTAGCGGGGGTTACAATGAGCAGTTCTTC
TRBV4-3	TRBD2	16	many	TRBJ2-7	CASSQGIAGPVDEQYF	TGCGCCAGCAGCCAAGGAATAGCGGGTCCCGTGGACGAGCAGTACTTC
TRBV12-5	TRBD2	21	NA	TRBJ2-1	CASGLVKSPETSGRSYNEQFF	TGTGCTAGTGGTTTGGTTAAGTCCCCCGAGACTAGCGGGCGCTCCTACAATGAGCAGTTCTTC
TRBV6-4	TRBD2	14	NA	TRBJ2-7	CASSDIAGTYEQYF	TGTGCCAGCAGTGACATAGCGGGGACCTACGAGCAGTACTTC
TRBV7-3	NA	15	NA	TRBJ2-3	CASTPGPGGTDTQYF	TGTGCCAGCACCCCAGGTCCTGGCGGCACAGATACGCAGTATTTT
TRBV4-1	NA	15	NA	TRBJ2-3	CASSQSPGASDTQYF	TGCGCCAGCAGCCAATCCCCAGGGGCCTCAGATACGCAGTATTTT
TRBV7-3	TRBD1	13	NA	TRBJ2-7	CASSPGQGYEQYF	TGTGCCAGCAGCCCCGGACAGGGTTACGAGCAGTACTTC
TRBV2	NA	11	few	TRBJ2-5	CASSDRETQYF	TGTGCCAGCAGTGACAGGGAGACCCAGTACTTC
TRBV18	TRBD2	18	NA	TRBJ2-2	CASSPRTSGIGRTGELFF	TGTGCCAGCTCACCGAGGACTAGCGGGATTGGTCGCACCGGGGAGCTGTTTTTT
TRBV25-1	NA	13	NA	TRBJ1-4	CASGGAGYEKLFF	TGTGCCAGCGGAGGGGCAGGGTATGAAAAACTGTTTTTT
TRBV9	TRBD2	17	NA	TRBJ2-2	CASRHGTSGGDTGELFF	TGTGCCAGCCGCCACGGGACTAGCGGGGGGGACACCGGGGAGCTGTTTTTT
TRBV28	TRBD2	16	NA	TRBJ2-1	CASSPGLAGGCNEQFF	TGTGCCAGCAGCCCCGGACTAGCGGGAGGGTGCAATGAGCAGTTCTTC
TRBV2	NA	14	NA	TRBJ1-2	CASSGGPFNYGYTF	TGTGCCAGCAGCGGGGGGCCGTTCAACTATGGCTACACCTTC
TRBV5-8	NA	14	NA	TRBJ2-7	CASSLEAGRGEQYF	TGTGCCAGCAGCTTGGAGGCGGGGAGAGGCGAGCAGTACTTC
TRBV4-1	NA	16	few	TRBJ1-6	CASSQEVQGSNSPLHF	TGCGCCAGCAGCCAAGAGGTGCAGGGCAGTAATTCACCCCTCCACTTT
TRBV19	TRBD1	16	NA	TRBJ1-1	CASSPRGRPVGTEAFF	TGTGCCAGTAGCCCCAGGGGGCGCCCAGTAGGCACTGAAGCTTTCTTT
TRBV5-4	NA	13	NA	TRBJ2-1	CASSPSVQNEQFF	TGTGCCAGCAGCCCTAGCGTTCAGAATGAGCAGTTCTTC
TRBV4-1	NA	15	NA	TRBJ2-5	CASSHPGPRQETQYF	TGCGCCAGCAGCCACCCTGGGCCCCGCCAAGAGACCCAGTACTTC
TRBV19	TRBD1	15	NA	TRBJ2-2	CASSTGTEGTGELFF	TGTGCCAGTAGTACCGGGACAGAGGGCACCGGGGAGCTGTTTTTT
TRBV10-3	TRBD1	12	NA	TRBJ1-1	CAIRATGETAFF	TGTGCCATCAGGGCTACAGGGGAAACGGCTTTCTTT
TRBV27	NA	13	NA	TRBJ2-4	CASSPRAKNIQYF	TGTGCCAGCAGTCCCAGGGCCAAAAACATTCAGTACTTC
TRBV16	TRBD1	15	NA	TRBJ2-7	CASSQFGQGAGEQYF	TGTGCCAGCAGCCAATTTGGGCAGGGGGCTGGCGAGCAGTACTTC
TRBV9	TRBD2	14	NA	TRBJ2-7	CASSVGTSGGEQYF	TGTGCCAGCAGCGTAGGAACTAGCGGGGGCGAGCAGTACTTC
TRBV11-3	NA	14	NA	TRBJ2-2	CASSPAGNTGELFF	TGTGCCAGCAGCCCAGCGGGGAACACCGGGGAGCTGTTTTTT